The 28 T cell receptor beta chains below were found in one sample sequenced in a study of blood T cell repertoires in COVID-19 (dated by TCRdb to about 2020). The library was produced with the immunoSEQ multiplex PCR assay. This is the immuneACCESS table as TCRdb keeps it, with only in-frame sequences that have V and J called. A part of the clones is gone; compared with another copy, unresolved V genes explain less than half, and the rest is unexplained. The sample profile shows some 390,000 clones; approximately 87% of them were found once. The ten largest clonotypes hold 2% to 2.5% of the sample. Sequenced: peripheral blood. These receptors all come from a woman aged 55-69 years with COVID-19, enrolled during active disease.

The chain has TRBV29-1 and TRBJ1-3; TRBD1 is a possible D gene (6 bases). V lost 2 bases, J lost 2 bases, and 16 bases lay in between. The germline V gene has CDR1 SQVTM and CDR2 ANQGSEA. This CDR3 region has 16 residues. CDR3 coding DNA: TGCAGCGTTGAAATCTTCAGGGGAATGGCTGGAAACACCATATATTTT. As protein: CSVEIFRGMAGNTIYF.

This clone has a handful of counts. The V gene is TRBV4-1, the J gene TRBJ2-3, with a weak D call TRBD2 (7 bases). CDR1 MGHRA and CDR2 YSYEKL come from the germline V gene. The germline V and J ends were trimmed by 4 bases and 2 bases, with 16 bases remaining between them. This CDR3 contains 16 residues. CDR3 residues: CASSRKPGGATDTQYF. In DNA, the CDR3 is TGCGCCAGCAGCCGAAAACCGGGGGGCGCCACAGATACGCAGTATTTT.

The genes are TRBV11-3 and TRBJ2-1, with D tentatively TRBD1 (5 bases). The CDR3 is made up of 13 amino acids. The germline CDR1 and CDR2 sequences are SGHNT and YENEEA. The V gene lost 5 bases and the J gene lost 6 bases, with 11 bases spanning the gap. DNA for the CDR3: TGTGCCAGCAGCCTTGGACAAATCAATGAGCAGTTCTTC. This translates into CASSLGQINEQFF.

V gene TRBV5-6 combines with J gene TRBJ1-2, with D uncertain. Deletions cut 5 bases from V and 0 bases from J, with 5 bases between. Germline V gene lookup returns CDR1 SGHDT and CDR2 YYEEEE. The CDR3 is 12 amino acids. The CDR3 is CASSRANYGYTF. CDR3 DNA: TGTGCCAGCAGTCGGGCTAACTATGGCTACACCTTC.

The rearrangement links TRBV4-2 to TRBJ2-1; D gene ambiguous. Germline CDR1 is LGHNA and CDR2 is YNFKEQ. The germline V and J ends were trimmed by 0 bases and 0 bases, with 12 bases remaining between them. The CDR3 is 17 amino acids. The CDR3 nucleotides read TGTGCCAGCAGCCAAGAAAGCATAGCAAGCTCCTACAATGAGCAGTTCTTC. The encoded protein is CASSQESIASSYNEQFF.

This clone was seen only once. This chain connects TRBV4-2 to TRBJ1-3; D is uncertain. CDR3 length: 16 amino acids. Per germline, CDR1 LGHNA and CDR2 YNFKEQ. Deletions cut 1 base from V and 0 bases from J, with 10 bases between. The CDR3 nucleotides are TGTGCCAGCAGCCAAGCGCAGGCCCTCTCTGGAAACACCATATATTTT. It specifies CASSQAQALSGNTIYF.

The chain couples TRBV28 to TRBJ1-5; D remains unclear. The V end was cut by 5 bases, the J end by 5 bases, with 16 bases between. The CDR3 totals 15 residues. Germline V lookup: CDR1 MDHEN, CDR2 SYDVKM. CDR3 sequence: CASSAPAVGDQPQHF. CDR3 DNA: TGTGCCAGCAGTGCCCCAGCGGTCGGGGATCAGCCCCAGCATTTT.

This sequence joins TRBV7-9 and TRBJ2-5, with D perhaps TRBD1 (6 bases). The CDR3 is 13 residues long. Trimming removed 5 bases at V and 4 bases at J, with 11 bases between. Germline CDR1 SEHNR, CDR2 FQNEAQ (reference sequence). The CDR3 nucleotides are TGTGCCAGCAGCCCGCAGGGGCGAGAGACCCAGTACTTC. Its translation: CASSPQGRETQYF.

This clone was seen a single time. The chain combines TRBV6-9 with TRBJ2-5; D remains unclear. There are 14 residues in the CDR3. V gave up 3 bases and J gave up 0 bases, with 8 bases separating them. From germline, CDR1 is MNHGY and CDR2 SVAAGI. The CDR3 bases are TGTGCCAGCAGTTACCACGGTTACCAAGAGACCCAGTACTTC. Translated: CASSYHGYQETQYF.

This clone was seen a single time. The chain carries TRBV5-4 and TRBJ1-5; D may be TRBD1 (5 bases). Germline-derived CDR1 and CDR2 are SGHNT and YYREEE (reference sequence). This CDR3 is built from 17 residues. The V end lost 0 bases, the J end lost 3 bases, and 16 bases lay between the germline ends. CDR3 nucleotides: TGTGCCAGCAGCTTGGAGGAATGGGGCAGGGTCAATCAGCCCCAGCATTTT. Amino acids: CASSLEEWGRVNQPQHF.

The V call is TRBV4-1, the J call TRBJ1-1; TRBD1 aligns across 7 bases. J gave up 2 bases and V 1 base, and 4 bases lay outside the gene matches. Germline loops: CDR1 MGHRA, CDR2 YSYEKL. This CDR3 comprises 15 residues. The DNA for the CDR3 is TGCGCCAGCAGCCAAGGGGACAGACTTAACACTGAAGCTTTCTTT. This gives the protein CASSQGDRLNTEAFF.

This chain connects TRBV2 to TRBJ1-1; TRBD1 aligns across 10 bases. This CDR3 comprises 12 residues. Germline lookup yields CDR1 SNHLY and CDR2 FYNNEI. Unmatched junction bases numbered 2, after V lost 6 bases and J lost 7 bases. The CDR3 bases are TGTGCCAGCAGGGACAGGGGGGTTGAAGCTTTCTTT. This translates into CASRDRGVEAFF.

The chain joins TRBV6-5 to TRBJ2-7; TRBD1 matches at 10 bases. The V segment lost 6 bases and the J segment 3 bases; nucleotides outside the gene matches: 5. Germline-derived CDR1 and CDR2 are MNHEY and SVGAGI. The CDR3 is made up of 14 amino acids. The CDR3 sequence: CASRGTGEGYEQYF. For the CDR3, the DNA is TGTGCCAGCAGGGGGACAGGGGAAGGCTACGAGCAGTACTTC.

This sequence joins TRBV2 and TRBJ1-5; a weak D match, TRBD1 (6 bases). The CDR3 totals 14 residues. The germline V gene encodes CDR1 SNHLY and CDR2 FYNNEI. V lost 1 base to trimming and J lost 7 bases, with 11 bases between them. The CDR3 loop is CASSEGTVSQPQHF. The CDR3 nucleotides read TGTGCCAGCAGTGAAGGGACAGTAAGCCAGCCCCAGCATTTT.

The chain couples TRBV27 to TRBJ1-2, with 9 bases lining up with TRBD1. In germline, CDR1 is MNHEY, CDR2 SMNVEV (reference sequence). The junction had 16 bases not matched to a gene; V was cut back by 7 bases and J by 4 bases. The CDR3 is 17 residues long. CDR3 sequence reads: CASIKSGTGLRSYGYTF. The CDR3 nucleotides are TGTGCCAGCATAAAAAGCGGGACAGGGCTAAGGTCCTATGGCTACACCTTC.

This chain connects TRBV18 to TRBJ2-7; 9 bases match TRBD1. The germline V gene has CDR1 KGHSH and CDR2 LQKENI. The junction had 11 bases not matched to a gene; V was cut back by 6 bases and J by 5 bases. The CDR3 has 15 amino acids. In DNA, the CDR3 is TGTGCCAGCTCCCCTAAAGGGACAGGGTCCAACGAGCAGTACTTC. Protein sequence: CASSPKGTGSNEQYF.

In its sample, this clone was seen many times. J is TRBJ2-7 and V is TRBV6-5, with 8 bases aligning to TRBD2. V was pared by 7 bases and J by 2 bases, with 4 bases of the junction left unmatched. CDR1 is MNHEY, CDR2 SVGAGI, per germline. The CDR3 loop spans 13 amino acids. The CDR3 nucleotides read TGTGCCAGCACTACGGGGGGGCCCTACGAGCAGTACTTC. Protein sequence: CASTTGGPYEQYF.

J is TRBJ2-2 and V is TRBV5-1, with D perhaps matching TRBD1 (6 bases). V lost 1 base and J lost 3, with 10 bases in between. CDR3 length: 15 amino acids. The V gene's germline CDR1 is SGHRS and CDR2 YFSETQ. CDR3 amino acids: CASSLFQGHTGELFF. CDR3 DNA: TGCGCCAGCAGCTTGTTCCAGGGGCACACCGGGGAGCTGTTTTTT.

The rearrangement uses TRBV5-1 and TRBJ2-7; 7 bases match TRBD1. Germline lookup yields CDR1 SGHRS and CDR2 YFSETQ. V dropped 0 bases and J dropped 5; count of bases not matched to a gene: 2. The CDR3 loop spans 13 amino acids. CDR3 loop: CASSLDRGNEQYF. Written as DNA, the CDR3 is TGCGCCAGCAGCTTGGACAGGGGTAACGAGCAGTACTTC.

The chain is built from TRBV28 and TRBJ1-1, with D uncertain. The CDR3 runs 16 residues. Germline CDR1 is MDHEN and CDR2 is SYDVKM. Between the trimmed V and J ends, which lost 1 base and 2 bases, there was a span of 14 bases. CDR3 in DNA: TGTGCCAGCAGTTTATCGGGGATTTGGTCCAACACTGAAGCTTTCTTT. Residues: CASSLSGIWSNTEAFF. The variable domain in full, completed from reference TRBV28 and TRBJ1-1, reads DVKVTQSSRYLVKRTGEKVFLECVQDMDHENMFWYRQDPGLGLRLIYFSYDVKMKEKGDIPEGYSVSREKKERFSLILESASTNQTSMYLCASSLSGIWSNTEAFFGQGTRLTVV.

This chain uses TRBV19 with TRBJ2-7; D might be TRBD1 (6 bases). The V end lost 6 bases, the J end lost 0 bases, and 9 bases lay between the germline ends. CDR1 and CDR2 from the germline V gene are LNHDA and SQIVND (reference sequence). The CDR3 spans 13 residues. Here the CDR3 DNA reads TGTGCCAGTAGCCAACAGGGCTCCTACGAGCAGTACTTC. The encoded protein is CASSQQGSYEQYF.

The CDR3 is CASSRVSSEQYF. DNA for the CDR3: TGTGCCAGCAGCCGTGTTAGCAGCGAGCAGTACTTC. The chain joins TRBV11-3 to TRBJ2-7; no firm D call. Germline loops: CDR1 SGHNT, CDR2 YENEEA. Trimming shortened V by 5 bases and J by 6 bases, and 11 bases separated the two germline ends. CDR3 size: 12 residues. Filled out from reference TRBV11-3 and TRBJ2-7, the complete variable domain reads EAGVVQSPRYKIIEKKQPVAFWCNPISGHNTLYWYLQNLGQGPELLIRYENEEAVDDSQLPKDRFSAERLKGVDSTLKIQPAELGDSAVYLCASSRVSSEQYFGPGTRLTVT.

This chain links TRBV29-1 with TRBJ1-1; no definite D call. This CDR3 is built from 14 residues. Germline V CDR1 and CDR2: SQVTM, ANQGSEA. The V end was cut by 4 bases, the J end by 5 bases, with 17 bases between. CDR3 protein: CSVGGRGQETEAFF. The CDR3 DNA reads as TGCAGCGTTGGTGGTAGAGGGCAGGAAACTGAAGCTTTCTTT.

CDR3: CASSFLGETQYF. The CDR3 nucleotides are TGTGCCAGCAGTTTTCTCGGGGAGACCCAGTACTTC. The rearrangement uses TRBV12-3 or TRBV12-4 and TRBJ2-5; unclear D gene. The CDR3 extends over 12 amino acids. The V and J ends lost 3 bases and 5 bases respectively, with 7 bases between them.

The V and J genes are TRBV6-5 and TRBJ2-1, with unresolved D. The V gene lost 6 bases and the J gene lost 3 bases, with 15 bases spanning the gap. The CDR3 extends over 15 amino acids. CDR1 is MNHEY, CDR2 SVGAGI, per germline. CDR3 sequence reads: CASSFGTADYNEQFF. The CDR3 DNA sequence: TGTGCCAGCAGCTTCGGCACGGCGGACTACAATGAGCAGTTCTTC.

The CDR3 DNA reads TGTGCCAGCAGATCAGGGGTAACGGGAAACACCATATATTTT. It encodes CASRSGVTGNTIYF. The rearrangement uses TRBV28 and TRBJ1-3, with a weak D call TRBD1 (6 bases). In germline, CDR1 is MDHEN, CDR2 SYDVKM. The CDR3 contains 14 residues. Trimming took 6 bases from V and 4 from J, leaving 13 bases between them.

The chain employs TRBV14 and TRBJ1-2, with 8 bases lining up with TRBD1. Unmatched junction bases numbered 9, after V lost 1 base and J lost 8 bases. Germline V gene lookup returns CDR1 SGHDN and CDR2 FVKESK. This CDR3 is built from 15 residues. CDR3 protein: CASSQARGQVRGYTF. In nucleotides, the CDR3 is TGTGCCAGCAGCCAAGCACGGGGACAGGTCCGGGGCTACACCTTC. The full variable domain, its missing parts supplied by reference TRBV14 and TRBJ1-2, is EAGVTQFPSHSVIEKGQTVTLRCDPISGHDNLYWYRRVMGKEIKFLLHFVKESKQDESGMPNNRFLAERTGGTYSTLKVQPAELEDSGVYFCASSQARGQVRGYTFGSGTRLTVV.

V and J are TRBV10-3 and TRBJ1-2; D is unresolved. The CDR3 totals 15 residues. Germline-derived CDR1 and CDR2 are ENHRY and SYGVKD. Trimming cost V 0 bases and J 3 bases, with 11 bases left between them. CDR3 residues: CAISESRAADYGYTF. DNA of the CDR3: TGTGCCATCAGTGAGTCCCGGGCAGCGGACTATGGCTACACCTTC.